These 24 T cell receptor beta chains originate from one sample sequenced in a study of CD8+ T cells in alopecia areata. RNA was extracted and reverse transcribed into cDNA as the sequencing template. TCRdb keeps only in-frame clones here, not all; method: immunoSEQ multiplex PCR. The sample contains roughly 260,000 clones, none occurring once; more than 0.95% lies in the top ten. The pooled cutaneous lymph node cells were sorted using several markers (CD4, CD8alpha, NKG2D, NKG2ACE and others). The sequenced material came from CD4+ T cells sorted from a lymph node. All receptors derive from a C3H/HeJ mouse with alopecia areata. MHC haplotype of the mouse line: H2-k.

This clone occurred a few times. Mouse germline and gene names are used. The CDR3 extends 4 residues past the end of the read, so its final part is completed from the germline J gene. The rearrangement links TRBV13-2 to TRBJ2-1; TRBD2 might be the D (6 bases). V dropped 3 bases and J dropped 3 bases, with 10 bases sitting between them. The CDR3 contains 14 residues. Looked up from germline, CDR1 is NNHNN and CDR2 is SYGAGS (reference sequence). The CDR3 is CASGAGDSYAEQFF. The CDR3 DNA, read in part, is TGTGCCAGCGGTGCTGGGGACTCCTATGCT.

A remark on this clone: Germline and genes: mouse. This CDR3 is CASGDDRGRDTQYF. The sequenced part of the CDR3 DNA is TGTGCCAGCGGTGATGACAGGGGGCGAGAC. This chain connects TRBV13-2 to TRBJ2-5, with 9 bases identical to TRBD1. Coverage ceases 4 residues before the CDR3 finishes, and the germline J gene fills in the end. Germline values: CDR1 NNHNN, CDR2 SYGAGS (reference sequence). This CDR3 is 14 amino acids long.

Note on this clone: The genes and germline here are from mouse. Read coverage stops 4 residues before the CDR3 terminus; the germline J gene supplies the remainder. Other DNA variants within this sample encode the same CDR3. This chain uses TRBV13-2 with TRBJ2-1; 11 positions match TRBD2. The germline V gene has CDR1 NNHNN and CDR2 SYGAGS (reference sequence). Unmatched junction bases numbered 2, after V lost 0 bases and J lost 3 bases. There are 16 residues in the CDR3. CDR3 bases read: TGTGCCAGCGGTGATGCGGGACTGGGGGTCTATGCT. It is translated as CASGDAGLGVYA. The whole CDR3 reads CASGDAGLGVYAEQFF.

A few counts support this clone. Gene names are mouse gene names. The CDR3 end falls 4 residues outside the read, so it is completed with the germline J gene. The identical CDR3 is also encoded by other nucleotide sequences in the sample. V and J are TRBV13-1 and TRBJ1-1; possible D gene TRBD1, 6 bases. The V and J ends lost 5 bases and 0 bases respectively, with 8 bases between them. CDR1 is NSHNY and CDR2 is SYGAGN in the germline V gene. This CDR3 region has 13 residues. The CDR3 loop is CASRRQANTEVFF. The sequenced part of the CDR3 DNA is TGTGCCAGCAGGAGACAGGCAAACACA.

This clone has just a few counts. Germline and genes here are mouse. CDR3 DNA, as far as it was read: TGTGCCAGCAGTGAGAACAGGGGGCTGGCT. It translates to CASSENRGLA. The entire CDR3 is CASSENRGLAEQFF. This rearrangement joins TRBV13-3 to TRBJ2-1, with 9 bases lining up with TRBD1. Coverage ceases 4 residues before the CDR3 finishes, and the germline J gene fills in the end. Germline values: CDR1 NNHDY, CDR2 SYVADS. This CDR3 has 14 residues.

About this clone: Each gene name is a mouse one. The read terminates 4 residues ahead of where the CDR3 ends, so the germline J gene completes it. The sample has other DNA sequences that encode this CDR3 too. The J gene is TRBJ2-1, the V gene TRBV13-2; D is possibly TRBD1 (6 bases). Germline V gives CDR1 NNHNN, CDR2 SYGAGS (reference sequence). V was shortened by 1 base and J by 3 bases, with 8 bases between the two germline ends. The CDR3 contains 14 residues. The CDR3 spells CASGDRGGYAEQFF. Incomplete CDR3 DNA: TGTGCCAGCGGTGATCGAGGGGGCTATGCT.

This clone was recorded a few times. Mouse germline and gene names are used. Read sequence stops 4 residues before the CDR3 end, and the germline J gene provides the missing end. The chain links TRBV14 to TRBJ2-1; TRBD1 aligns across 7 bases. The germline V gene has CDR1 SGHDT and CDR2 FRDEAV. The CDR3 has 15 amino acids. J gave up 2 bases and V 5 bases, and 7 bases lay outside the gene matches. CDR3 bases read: TGTGCCAGCAGCTCCGACAGGGAGGACTATGCT. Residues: CASSSDREDYA. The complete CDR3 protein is CASSSDREDYAEQFF.

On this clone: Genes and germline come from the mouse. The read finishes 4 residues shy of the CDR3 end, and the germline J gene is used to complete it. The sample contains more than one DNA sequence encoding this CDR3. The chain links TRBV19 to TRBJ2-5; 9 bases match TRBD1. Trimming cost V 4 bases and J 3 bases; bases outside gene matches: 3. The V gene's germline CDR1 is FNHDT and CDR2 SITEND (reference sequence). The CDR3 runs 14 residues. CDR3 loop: CASSRQGGQDTQYF. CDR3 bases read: TGTGCCAGCAGTCGACAGGGGGGTCAAGAC.

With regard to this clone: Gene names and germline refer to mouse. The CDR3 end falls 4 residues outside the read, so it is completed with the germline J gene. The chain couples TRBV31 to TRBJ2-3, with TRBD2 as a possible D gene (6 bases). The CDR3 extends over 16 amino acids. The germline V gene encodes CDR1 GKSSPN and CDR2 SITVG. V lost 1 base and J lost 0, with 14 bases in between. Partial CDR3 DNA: TGTGCCTGGAGTCCCGGGGCTGGGGCTAGTGCAGAA. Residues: CAWSPGAGASAE. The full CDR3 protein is CAWSPGAGASAETLYF.

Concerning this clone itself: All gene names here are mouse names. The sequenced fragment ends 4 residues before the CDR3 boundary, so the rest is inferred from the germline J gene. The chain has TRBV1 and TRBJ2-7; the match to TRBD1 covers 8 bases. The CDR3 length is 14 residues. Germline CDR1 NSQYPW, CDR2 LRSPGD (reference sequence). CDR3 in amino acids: CTCSAPTGEDEQYF. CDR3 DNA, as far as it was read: TGCACCTGCAGTGCCCCGACAGGGGAGGAT.

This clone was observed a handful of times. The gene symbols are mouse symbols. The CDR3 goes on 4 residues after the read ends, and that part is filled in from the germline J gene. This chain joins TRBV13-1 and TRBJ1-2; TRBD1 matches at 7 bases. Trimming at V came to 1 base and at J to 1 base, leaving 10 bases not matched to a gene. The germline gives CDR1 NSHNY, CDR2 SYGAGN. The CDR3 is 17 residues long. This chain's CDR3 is CASSDSRDRVGNSDYTF. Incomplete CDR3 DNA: TGTGCCAGCAGTGATTCCCGTGACAGGGTTGGAAACTCC.

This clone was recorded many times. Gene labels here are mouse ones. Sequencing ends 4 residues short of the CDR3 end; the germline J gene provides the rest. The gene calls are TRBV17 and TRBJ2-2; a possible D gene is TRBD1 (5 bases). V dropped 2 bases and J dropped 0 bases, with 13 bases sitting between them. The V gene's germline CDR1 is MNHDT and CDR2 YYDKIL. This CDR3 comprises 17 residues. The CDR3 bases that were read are TGTGCTAGCAGTAGAACGACAGATACTGCAAACACCGGG. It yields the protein CASSRTTDTANTG. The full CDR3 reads CASSRTTDTANTGQLYF. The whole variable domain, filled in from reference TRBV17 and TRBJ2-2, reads DTTVKQNPRYKLARVGKPVNLICSQTMNHDTMYWYQKKPNQAPKLLLFYYDKILNREADTFEKFQSSRPNNSFCSLYIGSAGLEYSAMYLCASSRTTDTANTGQLYFGEGSKLTVL.

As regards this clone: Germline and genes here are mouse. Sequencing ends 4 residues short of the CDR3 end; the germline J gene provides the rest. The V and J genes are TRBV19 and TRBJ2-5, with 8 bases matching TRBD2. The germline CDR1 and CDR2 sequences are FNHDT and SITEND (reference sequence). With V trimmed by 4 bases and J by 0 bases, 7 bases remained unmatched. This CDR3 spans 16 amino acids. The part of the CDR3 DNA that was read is TGTGCCAGCAGTCCCCGCCGACTGGGGAACCAAGAC. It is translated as CASSPRRLGNQD. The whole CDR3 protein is CASSPRRLGNQDTQYF.

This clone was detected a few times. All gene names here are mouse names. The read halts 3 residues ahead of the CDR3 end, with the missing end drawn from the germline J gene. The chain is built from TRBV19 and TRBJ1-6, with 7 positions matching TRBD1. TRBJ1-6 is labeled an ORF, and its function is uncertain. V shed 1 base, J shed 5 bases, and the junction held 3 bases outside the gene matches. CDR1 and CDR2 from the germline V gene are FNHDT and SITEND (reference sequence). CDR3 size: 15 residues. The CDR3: CASSIRQGDNSPLYF. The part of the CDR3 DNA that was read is TGTGCCAGCAGTATAAGGCAGGGGGATAATTCGCCC.

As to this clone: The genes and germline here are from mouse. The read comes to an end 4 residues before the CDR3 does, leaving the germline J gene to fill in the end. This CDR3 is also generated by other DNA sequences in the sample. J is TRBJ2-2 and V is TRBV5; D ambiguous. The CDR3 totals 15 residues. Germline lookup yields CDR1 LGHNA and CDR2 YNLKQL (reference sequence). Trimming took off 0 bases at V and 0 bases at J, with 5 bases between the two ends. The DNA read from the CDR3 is TGTGCCAGCAGCCAAGACTCTGCAAACACCGGG. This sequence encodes CASSQDSANTG. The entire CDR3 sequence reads CASSQDSANTGQLYF.

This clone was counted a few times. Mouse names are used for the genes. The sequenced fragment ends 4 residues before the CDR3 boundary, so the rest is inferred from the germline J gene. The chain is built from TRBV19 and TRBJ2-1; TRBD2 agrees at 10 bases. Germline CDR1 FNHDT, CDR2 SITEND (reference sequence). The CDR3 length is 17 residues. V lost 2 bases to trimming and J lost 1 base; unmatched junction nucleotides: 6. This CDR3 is CASSILSTGGNYAEQFF. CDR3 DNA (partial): TGTGCCAGCAGTATCCTCTCGACTGGGGGGAACTATGCT.

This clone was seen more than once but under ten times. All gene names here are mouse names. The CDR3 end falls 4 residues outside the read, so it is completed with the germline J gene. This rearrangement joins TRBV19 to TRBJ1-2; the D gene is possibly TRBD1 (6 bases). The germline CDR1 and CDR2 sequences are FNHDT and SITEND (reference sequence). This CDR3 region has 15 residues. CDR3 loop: CASSRDWGGAGDYTF. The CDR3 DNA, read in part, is TGTGCCAGCAGCAGGGACTGGGGGGGCGCGGGC.

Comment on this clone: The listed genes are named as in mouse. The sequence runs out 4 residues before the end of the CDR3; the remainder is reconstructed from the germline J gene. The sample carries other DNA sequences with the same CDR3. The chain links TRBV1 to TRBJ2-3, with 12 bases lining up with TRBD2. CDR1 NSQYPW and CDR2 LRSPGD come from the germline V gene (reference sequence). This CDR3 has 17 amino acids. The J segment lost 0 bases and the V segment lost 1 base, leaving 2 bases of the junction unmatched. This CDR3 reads CTCSAGTGGVSAETLYF. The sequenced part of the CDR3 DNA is TGCACCTGCAGTGCAGGGACTGGGGGGGTGAGTGCAGAA.

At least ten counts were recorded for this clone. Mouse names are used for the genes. The CDR3 bases that were read are TGTGCTAGCAGTCCGGGACAGGGTTAT. Its protein product is CASSPGQGY. The complete CDR3 sequence is CASSPGQGYEQYF. The chain links TRBV17 to TRBJ2-7; 9 positions agree with TRBD1. The missing CDR3 end, 4 residues past where the read stops, is filled in from the germline J gene. The CDR3 length is 13 residues. Germline lookup yields CDR1 MNHDT and CDR2 YYDKIL. Full variable domain (rest looked up from reference TRBV17 and TRBJ2-7): DTTVKQNPRYKLARVGKPVNLICSQTMNHDTMYWYQKKPNQAPKLLLFYYDKILNREADTFEKFQSSRPNNSFCSLYIGSAGLEYSAMYLCASSPGQGYEQYFGPGTRLTVL.

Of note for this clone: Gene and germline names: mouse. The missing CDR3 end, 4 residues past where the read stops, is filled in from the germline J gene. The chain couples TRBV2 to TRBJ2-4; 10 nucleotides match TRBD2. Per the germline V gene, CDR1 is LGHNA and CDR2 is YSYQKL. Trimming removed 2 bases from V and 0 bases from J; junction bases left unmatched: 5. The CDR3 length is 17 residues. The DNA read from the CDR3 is TGTGCCAGCAGCCAACCGGGACTGGGGTCTAGTCAAAAC. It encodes CASSQPGLGSSQN. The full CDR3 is CASSQPGLGSSQNTLYF.

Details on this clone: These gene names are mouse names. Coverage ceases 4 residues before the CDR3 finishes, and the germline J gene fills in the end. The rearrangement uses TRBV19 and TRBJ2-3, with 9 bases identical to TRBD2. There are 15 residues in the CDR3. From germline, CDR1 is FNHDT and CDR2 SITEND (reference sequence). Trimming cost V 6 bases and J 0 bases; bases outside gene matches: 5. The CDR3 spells CASTLLGGSAETLYF. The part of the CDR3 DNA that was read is TGTGCCAGCACCTTACTGGGGGGTAGTGCAGAA.

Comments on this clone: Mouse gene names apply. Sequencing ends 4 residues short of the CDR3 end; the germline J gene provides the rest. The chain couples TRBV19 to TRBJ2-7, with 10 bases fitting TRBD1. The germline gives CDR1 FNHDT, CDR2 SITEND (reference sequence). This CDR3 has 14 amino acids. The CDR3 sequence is CASRHGTGEDEQYF. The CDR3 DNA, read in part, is TGTGCCAGCAGGCATGGGACAGGGGAGGAT. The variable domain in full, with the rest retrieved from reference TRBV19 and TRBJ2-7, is GGIITQTPKFLIGQEGQKLTLKCQQNFNHDTMYWYRQDSGKGLRLIYYSITENDLQKGDLSEGYDASREKKSSFSLTVTSAQKNEMAVFLCASRHGTGEDEQYFGPGTRLTVL.

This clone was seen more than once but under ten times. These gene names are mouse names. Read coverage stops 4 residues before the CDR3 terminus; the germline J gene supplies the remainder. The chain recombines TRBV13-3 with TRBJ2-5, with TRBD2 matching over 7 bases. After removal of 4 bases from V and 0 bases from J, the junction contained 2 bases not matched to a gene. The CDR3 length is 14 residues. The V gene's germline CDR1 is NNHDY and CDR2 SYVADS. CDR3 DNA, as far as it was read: TGTGCCAGCAGTTGGACTGGAAACCAAGAC. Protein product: CASSWTGNQD. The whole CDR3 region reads CASSWTGNQDTQYF.

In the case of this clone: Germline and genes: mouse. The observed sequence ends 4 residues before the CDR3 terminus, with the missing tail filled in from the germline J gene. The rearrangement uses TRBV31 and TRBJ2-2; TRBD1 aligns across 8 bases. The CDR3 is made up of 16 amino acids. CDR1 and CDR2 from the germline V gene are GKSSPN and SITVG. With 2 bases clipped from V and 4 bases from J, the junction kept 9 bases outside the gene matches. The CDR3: CAWSFGTGGATGQLYF. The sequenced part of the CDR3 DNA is TGTGCCTGGAGTTTCGGGACAGGTGGGGCCACCGGG.